Below are 31 T cell receptor beta chains sequenced from a single sample in a study of control samples from healthy donors and cancer patients. Sequencing was performed with immunoSEQ multiplex PCR; in TCRdb, only in-frame clones are kept and a portion is missing. This repertoire shows 65,000 to 100,000 clones, 91% found once; its top ten account for 15% to 20%. The sample taken for sequencing was blood. These receptors were obtained from a man aged 45-65 years in good health.

V is TRBV5-8 and J is TRBJ1-5, with D unresolved. Trimming removed 0 bases from V and 4 bases from J, with 11 bases in between. The CDR3 length is 15 residues. Germline values: CDR1 SGHTS, CDR2 YDEGEE. The CDR3 protein is CASSLGFSENQPQHF. The DNA of the CDR3 is TGTGCCAGCAGCTTGGGATTCAGCGAGAATCAGCCCCAGCATTTT. The full variable domain, its missing parts supplied by reference TRBV5-8 and TRBJ1-5, is EAGVTQSPTHLIKTRGQQATLRCSPISGHTSVYWYQQALGLGLQFLLWYDEGEERNRGNFPPRFSGRQFPNYSSELNVNALELEDSALYLCASSLGFSENQPQHFGDGTRLSIL.

The V and J genes are TRBV7-8 and TRBJ1-5; D remains ambiguous. Germline V gene sequence: CDR1 SGHVS, CDR2 FQNEAQ. This CDR3 has 12 residues. V was clipped by 5 bases and J by 4 bases, with 6 bases between them. The CDR3 protein is CASSGRNQPQHF. The DNA for the CDR3 is TGTGCCAGCAGCGGGCGGAATCAGCCCCAGCATTTT.

The gene calls are TRBV3-1 (or the pseudogene TRBV3-2) and TRBJ2-1; 12 bases agree with TRBD2. With V trimmed by 4 bases and J by 6 bases, 4 bases remained unmatched. CDR3 length: 15 residues. Germline V lookup: CDR1 LGHDT, CDR2 YNNKEL (reference sequence). The CDR3 protein is CASSRLAGEGNEQFF. CDR3 nucleotides: TGTGCCAGCAGCCGACTAGCGGGGGAGGGCAATGAGCAGTTCTTC.

CDR3 bases: TGTGCCAGCTCTCCTGGGTTCGGTAACGAGCAGTACTTC. Translation gives CASSPGFGNEQYF. The chain combines TRBV11-1 with TRBJ2-7; D gene ambiguous. The CDR3 is made up of 13 amino acids. Germline loops: CDR1 SGHAT, CDR2 FQDESV (reference sequence). V lost 8 bases to trimming and J lost 5 bases, with 16 bases between them.

This clone is deemed medium-sized. Written as DNA, the CDR3 is TGCGCCAGCAGCTTGTCAACAAGCAACACTGAAGCTTTCTTT. Protein product: CASSLSTSNTEAFF. The rearrangement joins TRBV5-1 to TRBJ1-1; D remains unclear. The ends were cut back, 1 base at V and 2 bases at J, with 9 bases in the middle. Per the germline V gene, CDR1 is SGHRS and CDR2 is YFSETQ. The CDR3 totals 14 residues.

The chain uses TRBV18 and TRBJ1-4, with 10 positions matching TRBD1. The V gene's germline CDR1 is KGHSH and CDR2 LQKENI. There are 15 residues in the CDR3. J lost 7 bases, V lost 4 bases, and 6 bases had no gene match. The CDR3, as DNA: TGTGCCAGCTCACTACCGGGACAGGGGATTGAAAAACTGTTTTTT. As protein: CASSLPGQGIEKLFF.

This clone was recorded only once. V is TRBV10-3 and J is TRBJ2-7; no clear D. In germline, CDR1 is ENHRY, CDR2 SYGVKD. V lost 0 bases, J lost 4 bases, and 7 bases lay in between. This CDR3 region has 13 residues. CDR3 coding DNA: TGTGCCATCAGTGAGTCTGGAAGTTACGAGCAGTACTTC. Encoded protein: CAISESGSYEQYF.

This chain connects TRBV6-5 to TRBJ2-3, with 7 bases fitting TRBD2. Germline V gene lookup returns CDR1 MNHEY and CDR2 SVGAGI. The CDR3 is 15 residues long. With V trimmed by 0 bases and J by 7 bases, 7 bases remained unmatched. In DNA form, the CDR3 reads TGTGCCAGCAGTTACTCGCGGGGGTTGATAAATACGCAGTATTTT. The encoded protein is CASSYSRGLINTQYF.

The rearrangement uses TRBV6-5 and TRBJ1-1, with D perhaps TRBD1 (5 bases). Germline CDR1 and CDR2: MNHEY and SVGAGI. The CDR3 contains 13 residues. V was trimmed by 7 bases and J by 1 base, leaving 10 bases between them. In nucleotides, the CDR3 is TGTGCCAGCACTTGGGGGGGGAACACTGAAGCTTTCTTT. Encoded protein: CASTWGGNTEAFF.

The rearrangement joins TRBV5-1 to TRBJ1-1; weak D call: TRBD1 (5 bases). V lost 0 bases and J lost 1, with 7 bases in between. The CDR3 loop spans 14 amino acids. Germline CDR1 SGHRS, CDR2 YFSETQ. In nucleotides, the CDR3 is TGCGCCAGCAGCTTGGTGGGGGGGAACACTGAAGCTTTCTTT. It is translated as CASSLVGGNTEAFF.

The chain uses TRBV7-8 and TRBJ2-3, with D perhaps matching TRBD1 or TRBD2 (5 bases each). Germline values: CDR1 SGHVS, CDR2 FQNEAQ. V was clipped by 5 bases and J by 6 bases, with 9 bases between them. The CDR3 has 12 residues. The CDR3 DNA reads TGTGCCAGCAGCCAAGAGGGGGATACGCAGTATTTT. Residues: CASSQEGDTQYF. Filled out from reference TRBV7-8 and TRBJ2-3, the complete variable domain reads GAGVSQSPRYKVAKRGQDVALRCDPISGHVSLFWYQQALGQGPEFLTYFQNEAQLDKSGLPSDRFFAERPEGSVSTLKIQRTQQEDSAVYLCASSQEGDTQYFGPGTRLTVL.

The chain employs TRBV19 and TRBJ1-1; D remains ambiguous. This CDR3 spans 14 amino acids. V was cut by 0 bases and J by 0 bases, with 5 bases left in between. From germline, CDR1 is LNHDA and CDR2 SQIVND (reference sequence). The CDR3 bases are TGTGCCAGTAGTATAGATGCTATGAACACTGAAGCTTTCTTT. Its translation is CASSIDAMNTEAFF.

This sequence joins TRBV11-2 and TRBJ2-6; no firm D call. Trimming pared 1 base from V and 4 bases from J, leaving 5 bases between. CDR3 length: 14 amino acids. Germline V lookup: CDR1 SGHAT, CDR2 FQNNGV. The CDR3 DNA follows: TGTGCCAGCAGCTTAGTGCTAGGGGCCAACGTCCTGACTTTC. This encodes CASSLVLGANVLTF.

This rearrangement joins TRBV19 to TRBJ1-5, with TRBD1 matching over 9 bases. CDR3 size: 14 residues. V dropped 4 bases and J dropped 5; count of bases not matched to a gene: 3. Germline V gene lookup returns CDR1 LNHDA and CDR2 SQIVND (reference sequence). The CDR3 sequence is CASSRGQGHQPQHF. As DNA, the CDR3 is TGTGCCAGTAGTAGAGGACAGGGGCATCAGCCCCAGCATTTT. Drawing the rest from reference TRBV19 and TRBJ1-5, the complete variable domain is DGGITQSPKYLFRKEGQNVTLSCEQNLNHDAMYWYRQDPGQGLRLIYYSQIVNDFQKGDIAEGYSVSREKKESFPLTVTSAQKNPTAFYLCASSRGQGHQPQHFGDGTRLSIL.

The genes are TRBV11-1 and TRBJ2-1, with a possible D match to TRBD2 (6 bases). The V end lost 3 bases, the J end lost 7 bases, and 13 bases lay between the germline ends. Germline V lookup: CDR1 SGHAT, CDR2 FQDESV (reference sequence). The CDR3 is made up of 14 amino acids. The CDR3 DNA reads as TGTGCCAGCAGCTTGGCGGGGAACCGAAATGAGCAGTTCTTC. Its translation: CASSLAGNRNEQFF.

The chain combines TRBV6-4 with TRBJ2-3; 8 bases map to TRBD1. V shed 6 bases and J 0 bases; nucleotides not matched to a gene: 5. Germline CDR1 reads MRHNA; CDR2 reads SNTAGT. CDR3 size: 15 residues. The CDR3 DNA reads TGTGCCAGCAGCACAGGGGGACGGAGCACAGATACGCAGTATTTT. The encoded protein is CASSTGGRSTDTQYF.

The chain has TRBV7-2 and TRBJ2-2; D is ambiguous. Germline assignment: CDR1 SGHTA and CDR2 FQGNSA. This CDR3 spans 15 amino acids. The V and J ends lost 4 bases and 2 bases respectively, with 11 bases between them. CDR3 region: CASSYSGRNTGELFF. Here the CDR3 DNA reads TGTGCCAGCAGCTACTCCGGGCGTAACACCGGGGAGCTGTTTTTT.

This chain connects TRBV11-2 to TRBJ1-1, with D perhaps matching TRBD1 (5 bases). The CDR3 loop spans 14 amino acids. Germline V gene lookup returns CDR1 SGHAT and CDR2 FQNNGV. V shed 3 bases and J shed 4 bases, with 12 bases lying between them. The CDR3 nucleotides are TGTGCCAGCAGCTTGGGGGAGGGTAGCACTGAAGCTTTCTTT. It codes for CASSLGEGSTEAFF. The whole variable domain, remainder taken from reference TRBV11-2 and TRBJ1-1, is EAGVAQSPRYKIIEKRQSVAFWCNPISGHATLYWYQQILGQGPKLLIQFQNNGVVDDSQLPKDRFSAERLKGVDSTLKIQPAKLEDSAVYLCASSLGEGSTEAFFGQGTRLTVV.

This clone has only a few counts. The CDR3 here is CASSLVLAGATDTQYF. DNA of the CDR3: TGCGCCAGCAGCTTGGTGCTAGCGGGGGCCACAGATACGCAGTATTTT. The V and J genes are TRBV5-1 and TRBJ2-3, with 10 bases lining up with TRBD2. V lost 0 bases to trimming and J lost 2 bases; unmatched junction nucleotides: 3. Germline-derived CDR1 and CDR2 are SGHRS and YFSETQ. The CDR3 totals 16 residues.

The rearrangement joins TRBV18 to TRBJ1-6, with TRBD1 matching over 8 bases. The germline gives CDR1 KGHSH, CDR2 LQKENI. The CDR3 is made up of 16 amino acids. The V gene end was trimmed by 3 bases and the J gene end by 7 bases; junction bases not matched to a gene: 8. The DNA for the CDR3 is TGTGCCAGCTCACCGACAGGGGAGATTAGGAATTCACCCCTCCACTTT. Amino acid sequence: CASSPTGEIRNSPLHF.

The chain recombines TRBV5-1 with TRBJ2-2; 8 bases align to TRBD2. After removal of 4 bases from V and 1 base from J, the junction contained 6 bases not matched to a gene. The CDR3 is 16 amino acids. Germline V lookup: CDR1 SGHRS, CDR2 YFSETQ. The CDR3 region is CASSPGGTQNTGELFF. The CDR3 nucleotides are TGCGCCAGCAGCCCGGGGGGGACTCAGAACACCGGGGAGCTGTTTTTT.

The chain joins TRBV12-3 or TRBV12-4 to TRBJ1-1; D is ambiguous. This CDR3 spans 13 amino acids. V lost 4 bases and J 0 bases, leaving 6 bases between the germline ends. CDR3 in amino acids: CASSSTVNTEAFF. CDR3 coding DNA: TGTGCCAGCAGTTCTACGGTGAACACTGAAGCTTTCTTT.

This clone was observed a handful of times. The genes are TRBV14 and TRBJ1-4; a weak D match, TRBD1 (5 bases). V gave up 4 bases and J gave up 10 bases, with 13 bases separating them. This CDR3 is built from 13 residues. From germline, CDR1 is SGHDN and CDR2 FVKESK. CDR3 in amino acids: CASSPIGGGKLFF. The CDR3 bases are TGTGCCAGCAGCCCTATTGGGGGGGGAAAACTGTTTTTT. Together with reference TRBV14 and TRBJ1-4, the CDR3 gives the full variable domain: EAGVTQFPSHSVIEKGQTVTLRCDPISGHDNLYWYRRVMGKEIKFLLHFVKESKQDESGMPNNRFLAERTGGTYSTLKVQPAELEDSGVYFCASSPIGGGKLFFGSGTQLSVL.

The V gene is TRBV14, the J gene TRBJ1-1, with D perhaps TRBD1 (6 bases). The CDR3 spans 14 residues. CDR1 and CDR2 (germline): SGHDN, FVKESK. V was trimmed by 1 base and J by 10 bases, leaving 16 bases between them. In DNA, the CDR3 is TGTGCCAGCAGCCAAGCTAGGGGGAATAGGGTAGCTTTCTTT. It codes for CASSQARGNRVAFF.

This rearrangement joins TRBV19 to TRBJ1-2; no clear D. The CDR3 is 16 residues long. The germline CDR1 and CDR2 sequences are LNHDA and SQIVND (reference sequence). The V and J ends lost 5 bases and 4 bases respectively, with 20 bases between them. The CDR3 loop reads CASSLPQDRLRYGYTF. The CDR3 DNA reads as TGTGCCAGTAGTTTGCCCCAAGACCGACTCCGCTATGGCTACACCTTC.

CDR3 DNA sequence: TGTGCCAGCAGCTTAAGGACAGGGGGTGAAGCTTTCTTT. Its protein is CASSLRTGGEAFF. V usage is TRBV7-9 and J usage is TRBJ1-1; 10 bases map to TRBD1. Trimming took 2 bases from V and 7 from J; bases not matched to a gene: 1. The CDR3 is 13 residues long. CDR1 and CDR2 (germline): SEHNR, FQNEAQ (reference sequence).

V gene TRBV7-9 combines with J gene TRBJ2-3, with 7 bases lining up with TRBD1. The J segment lost 4 bases and the V segment lost 4 bases, leaving 14 bases of the junction unmatched. The CDR3 runs 17 residues. Germline values: CDR1 SEHNR, CDR2 FQNEAQ (reference sequence). CDR3 sequence (DNA): TGTGCCAGCAGCTCTACTCGGGACAGCCGATGGGCAGATACGCAGTATTTT. The encoded protein is CASSSTRDSRWADTQYF.

V gene TRBV6-5 combines with J gene TRBJ2-5, with unresolved D. The length of the CDR3 is 14 residues. With 0 bases removed from V and 2 bases from J, the gap between germline ends came to 7 bases. In germline, CDR1 is MNHEY, CDR2 SVGAGI. The CDR3, as DNA: TGTGCCAGCAGTTACTCGAGGCAGCAAGAGACCCAGTACTTC. Protein sequence: CASSYSRQQETQYF.

The rearrangement links TRBV19 to TRBJ2-1; 9 nucleotides agree with TRBD2. The junction had 9 bases not matched to a gene; V was cut back by 7 bases and J by 8 bases. CDR1 LNHDA and CDR2 SQIVND come from the germline V gene (reference sequence). This CDR3 contains 14 residues. The CDR3 loop reads CASTLAGIGDEQFF. CDR3 coding DNA: TGTGCCAGTACACTAGCGGGCATAGGGGATGAGCAGTTCTTC.

The chain has TRBV5-1 and TRBJ1-1; weak D call: TRBD1 (5 bases). The germline gives CDR1 SGHRS, CDR2 YFSETQ. V lost 6 bases, J lost 1 base, and 16 bases lay in between. This CDR3 spans 15 amino acids. The CDR3, as DNA: TGCGCCAGCACGGGTGACGGGGCGGCGAACACTGAAGCTTTCTTT. Residues: CASTGDGAANTEAFF.

The chain couples TRBV5-1 to TRBJ1-3; D uncertain. Germline CDR1 reads SGHRS; CDR2 reads YFSETQ. Deletions cut 1 base from V and 2 bases from J, with 10 bases between. The CDR3 has 15 residues. As DNA, the CDR3 is TGCGCCAGCAGCTTGAACGTGGTTCCTGGAAACACCATATATTTT. As protein: CASSLNVVPGNTIYF.